A single sample is the source of the 14 T cell receptor beta chains below, sequenced in a study of graft-versus-host responses after intestinal transplantation. These TCRs are of unknown antigen specificity. Assay used: immunoSEQ multiplex PCR; TCRdb lists only in-frame clones, some missing. The sample comprises about 36,000 clones, around 94% of which are singletons, and 0.2% to 0.25% rests with the top ten. The material was unstimulated CD4+ T cells sorted from spleen or lymph node cells, obtained before transplant. The origin of the receptors is a human donor who was the organ donor for an intestinal transplant.

The rearrangement joins TRBV6-5 to TRBJ1-2; D is ambiguous. This CDR3 region has 13 residues. Germline CDR1 MNHEY, CDR2 SVGAGI. The V end lost 4 bases, the J end lost 4 bases, and 10 bases lay between the germline ends. CDR3 in DNA: TGTGCCAGCAGTTCCTCAAAGAGCTATGGCTACACCTTC. This encodes CASSSSKSYGYTF.

The chain recombines TRBV6-1 with TRBJ2-5; D is tentatively TRBD1 or TRBD2 (6 bases each). V gave up 3 bases and J gave up 1 base, with 9 bases separating them. Germline lookup yields CDR1 MNHNS and CDR2 SASEGT. The CDR3 is 14 amino acids. CDR3 sequence: CASSEGGIQETQYF. CDR3 DNA: TGTGCCAGCAGTGAGGGGGGCATCCAAGAGACCCAGTACTTC.

The J gene is TRBJ1-1, the V gene TRBV7-9; D is possibly TRBD1 (6 bases). The CDR3 loop spans 14 amino acids. Germline CDR1 is SEHNR and CDR2 is FQNEAQ (reference sequence). V was trimmed by 3 bases and J by 1 base, leaving 9 bases between them. This chain's CDR3 is CASSFTGQNTEAFF. The CDR3 DNA sequence: TGTGCCAGCAGCTTCACAGGGCAGAACACTGAAGCTTTCTTT.

The rearrangement links TRBV25-1 to TRBJ2-7; tentative D call: TRBD2 (5 bases). V was shortened by 6 bases and J by 2 bases, with 11 bases between the two germline ends. The germline V gene has CDR1 MGHDK and CDR2 SYGVNS. The CDR3 loop spans 13 amino acids. CDR3 in amino acids: CASRRSGAYEQYF. CDR3 sequence (DNA): TGTGCCAGCAGGAGGTCCGGGGCCTACGAGCAGTACTTC.

The V and J genes are TRBV4-1 and TRBJ2-1; D not resolved. The CDR3 is 14 residues long. CDR1 MGHRA and CDR2 YSYEKL come from the germline V gene. Trimming took off 1 base at V and 3 bases at J, with 7 bases between the two ends. In nucleotides, the CDR3 is TGCGCCAGCAGCCAAGGGGTCAGCTACAATGAGCAGTTCTTC. As protein: CASSQGVSYNEQFF.

The J gene is TRBJ2-3, the V gene TRBV5-5; 9 nucleotides line up with TRBD1. The CDR3 has 15 residues. Germline V gene lookup returns CDR1 SGHKS and CDR2 YYEKEE (reference sequence). The junction had 6 bases not matched to a gene; V was cut back by 2 bases and J by 5 bases. The CDR3 spells CASSFRGQGQDTQYF. DNA for the CDR3: TGTGCCAGCAGCTTCAGGGGACAGGGTCAAGATACGCAGTATTTT.

The rearrangement joins TRBV27 to TRBJ2-7, with TRBD2 as a possible D gene (5 bases). The germline CDR1 and CDR2 sequences are MNHEY and SMNVEV (reference sequence). This CDR3 is 15 amino acids long. Trimming cost V 3 bases and J 2 bases, with 14 bases left between them. CDR3 coding DNA: TGTGCCAGCAGTTTTACGGGGAGACCCCCCTACGAGCAGTACTTC. Its protein product is CASSFTGRPPYEQYF.

CDR3 in amino acids: CASSLLAGGNYNEQFF. CDR3 in DNA: TGTGCCAGCAGCTTGCTAGCGGGGGGGAATTACAATGAGCAGTTCTTC. The genes are TRBV7-8 and TRBJ2-1, with 12 bases matching TRBD2. Germline CDR1 SGHVS, CDR2 FQNEAQ. The CDR3 spans 16 residues. V was clipped by 3 bases and J by 4 bases; unmatched bases: 4.

This sequence joins TRBV18 and TRBJ1-6; D is possibly TRBD1 (6 bases). This CDR3 is built from 13 residues. The ends were cut back, 3 bases at V and 10 bases at J, with 10 bases in the middle. CDR1 is KGHSH, CDR2 LQKENI, per germline. The chain's CDR3 is CASSPGRGSPLHF. In DNA form, the CDR3 reads TGTGCCAGCTCACCGGGCAGGGGATCACCCCTCCACTTT.

J is TRBJ1-6 and V is TRBV7-2, with a possible D match to TRBD1 (5 bases). CDR3 length equals 18 residues. The germline gives CDR1 SGHTA, CDR2 FQGNSA. V was pared by 5 bases and J by 5 bases, with 22 bases between. The CDR3, as DNA: TGTGCCAGCAGCCAATTGGGGAGAACGGGACGTAATAATTCACCCCTCCACTTT. Its translation is CASSQLGRTGRNNSPLHF.

This chain uses TRBV2 with TRBJ2-7, with TRBD1 matching over 9 bases. Germline V gene sequence: CDR1 SNHLY, CDR2 FYNNEI. J was trimmed by 6 bases and V by 6 bases; bases with no gene match: 9. The CDR3 spans 14 residues. The CDR3 coding sequence is TGTGCCAGCAGGGCCGGGACAGGGCCCCTCGAGCAGTACTTC. Its protein is CASRAGTGPLEQYF.

The gene calls are TRBV28 and TRBJ1-6; D not certain. Trimming left V 6 bases short and J 5 bases short, with 8 bases between. Germline values: CDR1 MDHEN, CDR2 SYDVKM. This CDR3 region has 13 residues. The CDR3 region has the DNA TGTGCCAGCAGCCGGGAAAATAATTCACCCCTCCACTTT. Translated: CASSRENNSPLHF.

The chain combines TRBV5-1 with TRBJ2-3; TRBD2 matches 8 bases. This CDR3 has 13 amino acids. V lost 6 bases and J lost 1; bases outside the gene matches: 1. Germline V CDR1 and CDR2: SGHRS, YFSETQ. CDR3 sequence: CASKAGGTDTQYF. CDR3 DNA: TGCGCCAGCAAAGCGGGGGGCACAGATACGCAGTATTTT.

The chain recombines TRBV4-3 with TRBJ1-3; TRBD1 matches 7 bases. The CDR3 has 19 amino acids. V shed 1 base and J 0 bases; nucleotides not matched to a gene: 12. From germline, CDR1 is LGHNA and CDR2 YSLEER. Here the CDR3 reads CASSQAAGTAGRSGNTIYF. The DNA of the CDR3 is TGCGCCAGCAGCCAAGCTGCCGGGACAGCCGGTCGCTCTGGAAACACCATATATTTT.